Listed below are T cell receptor beta chains from one sample, sequenced in a study of a mutant IDH1 vaccine in newly diagnosed glioma. The antigens for these receptors are not known. Here immunoSEQ multiplex PCR was the method, and the copy in TCRdb shows in-frame clones only, minus some. The table records over 55,000 clones, 82% of them present only once. The specimen was PBMCs, collected from a glioma patient whose treatment included an IDH1 peptide vaccine. These receptor sequences come from a woman in her late teens or twenties with glioma. Some clones in this sample may be carry-over from other donors' samples. Each CDR3 is given with its conserved first and last residue. A D gene is named only where the DNA matches it firmly. Clone size is shown for a subset of rows, as once, few, many or a class of expanded clone.

TRBJ2-3 TRBV4-2 NA few TGTGCCAGCAGCCCAATCGGAGAATCTAGAGTAGATACGCAGTATTTT CASSPIGESRVDTQYF
TRBJ1-5 TRBV4-3 NA NA TGCGCCAGCAGCCAAGGGGATGGAAATCAGCCCCAGCATTTT CASSQGDGNQPQHF
TRBJ2-3 TRBV14 TRBD2 NA TGTGCCAGCAGCCGACTAGCGGGCAGCACAGATACGCAGTATTTT CASSRLAGSTDTQYF
TRBJ1-6 TRBV19 NA NA TGTGCCAGTAGTACTTTGGCTGCTTCTGCCAATTCACCCCTCCACTTT CASSTLAASANSPLHF
TRBJ2-7 TRBV4-1 TRBD2 NA TGCGCCAGCAGCCTCCGACTAGCGGGGGGCCCTTCCTACGAGCAGTACTTC CASSLRLAGGPSYEQYF
TRBJ2-5 TRBV18 TRBD1 once TGTGCCAGCTCACCACTCAGAGGGGGCCCCCAAGAGACCCAGTACTTC CASSPLRGGPQETQYF
TRBJ1-1 TRBV11-2 TRBD1 few TGTGCCAGCAGCCGTAGGGGGCGTACTGAAGCTTTCTTT CASSRRGRTEAFF
TRBJ1-4 TRBV29-1 NA few TGCAGCGTGGGACACAAAGGTGAAAAACTGTTTTTT CSVGHKGEKLFF
TRBJ1-3 TRBV15 NA NA TGTGCCACCAGTCTTGAGAGGGGGGCTGGAAACACCATATATTTT CATSLERGAGNTIYF
TRBJ1-1 TRBV7-3 NA NA TGTGCCAGCAGCTTTCAGGAGAACACTGAAGCTTTCTTT CASSFQENTEAFF
TRBJ2-7 TRBV11-2 NA NA TGTGCCAGCAGCTTTAGCCTCTCCGGGACCGCAGCCTACGAGCAGTACTTC CASSFSLSGTAAYEQYF
TRBJ2-3 TRBV27 NA NA TGTGCCAGCAGCGTACATTTCAGCACAGATACGCAGTATTTT CASSVHFSTDTQYF
TRBJ1-1 TRBV7-9 NA NA TGTGCCAGCAGCTTAAAGGCGTCGGACACTGAAGCTTTCTTT CASSLKASDTEAFF
TRBJ2-7 TRBV4-2 NA NA TGTGCCAGCAGCCAGGGCAACTCCTACGAGCAGTACTTC CASSQGNSYEQYF
TRBJ2-5 TRBV6-6 TRBD2 NA TGTGCCAGCAGTCGACGGACTAGCGGGAAAGAGACCCAGTACTTC CASSRRTSGKETQYF
TRBJ2-3 TRBV7-9 NA few TGTGCCAGCAGCTTAATCGGCACAGATACGCAGTATTTT CASSLIGTDTQYF
TRBJ2-5 TRBV29-1 NA NA TGCAGCGTTGAGACGCGAGAAGAGACCCAGTACTTC CSVETREETQYF
TRBJ2-1 TRBV6-5 TRBD2 NA TGTGCCAGCAGTTACTCTCTAGCGGGAGGCAATGAGCAGTTCTTC CASSYSLAGGNEQFF
TRBJ2-1 TRBV19 TRBD1 NA TGTGCCAGTAGTCTCGGGACAGGACACAATGAGCAGTTCTTC CASSLGTGHNEQFF
TRBJ2-5 TRBV2 TRBD1 NA TGTGCCAGCAGGGGACGGACAGGTTCCGGCAGGTTTCTAGAGACCCAGTACTTC CASRGRTGSGRFLETQYF
TRBJ1-1 TRBV19 NA few TGTGCCAGTAGTATAGAGGGACGGATGAACACTGAAGCTTTCTTT CASSIEGRMNTEAFF
TRBJ2-2 TRBV5-1 TRBD2 NA TGCGCCAGCAGCTTGGAGCGGGGGGGCTGGACCGGGGAGCTGTTTTTT CASSLERGGWTGELFF
TRBJ2-7 TRBV5-6 TRBD2 NA TGTGCCAGCACCGGGACTAGCCCCTACGAGCAGTACTTC CASTGTSPYEQYF
TRBJ1-1 TRBV30 NA few TGTGCCTGGAGTGGGGGGTCCACTGAAGCTTTCTTT CAWSGGSTEAFF
TRBJ1-4 TRBV6-5 TRBD1 NA TGTGCCAGCAGTCCAGCGGGACAGGGGTATGAAAAACTGTTTTTT CASSPAGQGYEKLFF
TRBJ1-1 TRBV30 NA medium-sized TGTGCCTGGAGTGAGGAGGGGAACACTGAAGCTTTCTTT CAWSEEGNTEAFF
TRBJ1-2 TRBV30 TRBD1 NA TGTGCCTGGAGTGGGGGACAGGGATTGGATGGCTACACCTTC CAWSGGQGLDGYTF
TRBJ2-7 TRBV5-6 NA NA TGTGCCAGCAGCACGGGGGCTAGCTCCTACGAGCAGTACTTC CASSTGASSYEQYF
TRBJ1-2 TRBV6-6 TRBD1 NA TGTGCCAGCAGTTACTCGCGGGGACAGGGGGCCGATGGCTACACCTTC CASSYSRGQGADGYTF
TRBJ2-3 TRBV18 TRBD2 NA TGTGCCAGCTCACAAGAACTAGCGGGCCTGACAGATACGCAGTATTTT CASSQELAGLTDTQYF
TRBJ2-6 TRBV30 NA NA TGTGCCTGGAGTGAAGGATCTCTAGGGGCCAACGTCCTGACTTTC CAWSEGSLGANVLTF
TRBJ2-1 TRBV10-3 TRBD1 once TGTGCCATCCGGGACAGGGACAATGAGCAGTTCTTC CAIRDRDNEQFF
TRBJ1-1 TRBV12-5 TRBD1 NA TGTGCTAGTGGTTTGACCCGGACAGGAGAAGCTTTCTTT CASGLTRTGEAFF
TRBJ2-1 TRBV7-2 NA NA TGTGCCGGGCTGGGTGGGGGGCGCTTTGATGAGCAGTTCTTC CAGLGGGRFDEQFF
TRBJ1-1 TRBV19 NA NA TGTGCCAGTAGTATCGGGAACACTGAAGCTTTCTTT CASSIGNTEAFF
TRBJ2-7 TRBV29-1 NA NA TGCAGCGTTGAAACGGCGGGCAGCTCCTACGAGCAGTACTTC CSVETAGSSYEQYF
TRBJ1-2 TRBV29-1 TRBD1 NA TGCAGCGTGACACAGGGGAGGGTAGGAGGCTACACCTTC CSVTQGRVGGYTF
TRBJ2-2 TRBV19 TRBD1 NA TGTGCCAGTAGTATCGAGGGGGCGCTTCCCGGGGAGCTGTTTTTT CASSIEGALPGELFF
TRBJ1-5 TRBV19 TRBD1 NA TGTGCCAGTAGTTTTCTGGCAGGGGGCTCTCAGCCCCAGCATTTT CASSFLAGGSQPQHF
TRBJ1-5 TRBV29-1 TRBD1 NA TGCAGCGTTGGGGGACAGGGTGGCAATCAGCCCCAGCATTTT CSVGGQGGNQPQHF
TRBJ1-3 TRBV7-5 NA NA TGTGCCAGAAGCTTAGATACGGCTGGAAACACCATATATTTT CARSLDTAGNTIYF
TRBJ2-5 TRBV5-1 NA NA TGCGCCAGCAGCTCACGCGGTTGGGAAGAGACCCAGTACTTC CASSSRGWEETQYF
TRBJ1-1 TRBV19 TRBD1 NA TGTGCCAGTAGCCCCCGGGACAGGGACACTGAAGCTTTCTTT CASSPRDRDTEAFF
TRBJ2-7 TRBV30 TRBD1 NA TGTGCCTGGAGGAGGGGGCTTGGCTCCTACGAGCAGTACTTC CAWRRGLGSYEQYF
TRBJ2-5 TRBV29-1 NA NA TGCAGCGTTGGCTTACAACTCCTAGAGACCCAGTACTTC CSVGLQLLETQYF
TRBJ1-3 TRBV5-4 TRBD1 NA TGTGCCAGCAGCACGGGACAGAGAAACACCATATATTTT CASSTGQRNTIYF